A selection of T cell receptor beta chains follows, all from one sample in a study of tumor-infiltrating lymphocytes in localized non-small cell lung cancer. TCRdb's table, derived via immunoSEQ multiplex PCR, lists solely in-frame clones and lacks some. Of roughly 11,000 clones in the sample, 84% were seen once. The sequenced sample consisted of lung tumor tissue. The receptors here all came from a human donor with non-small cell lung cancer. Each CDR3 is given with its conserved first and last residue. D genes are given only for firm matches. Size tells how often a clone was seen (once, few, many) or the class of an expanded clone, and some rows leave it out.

TGTGCCTGGGGGGCCACGGACACCGGGGAGCTGTTTTTT,CAWGATDTGELFF,TRBV30,.,TRBJ2-2,.
TGCGCCAGCAGCCAGGGGAATACGCAGTATTTT,CASSQGNTQYF,TRBV4-1,.,TRBJ2-3,.
TGTGCCAGCAGCCGGTTCTCTGGGGCCAACGTCCTGACTTTC,CASSRFSGANVLTF,TRBV7-8,.,TRBJ2-6,.
TGTGCCAGTAGGGGGGACTCAAGGGACCACGAGCAGTACTTC,CASRGDSRDHEQYF,TRBV6-5,.,TRBJ2-7,.
TGTGCCAGCAGCAGGTTGACTAGCGGGAGAGGGCAAGAGACCCAGTACTTC,CASSRLTSGRGQETQYF,TRBV13,TRBD2,TRBJ2-5,.
TGCGCCAGCAGGGGTCCTCCAAGGGACTATGGCTACACCTTC,CASRGPPRDYGYTF,TRBV10-1,.,TRBJ1-2,.
TGTGCCAGCAGGCCGGACAGGGAGCACGAGCAGTACTTC,CASRPDREHEQYF,TRBV7-9,TRBD1,TRBJ2-7,.
TGTGCCAGCAGTGATGCCGGGGCTTACTCTGGGGCCAACGTCCTGACTTTC,CASSDAGAYSGANVLTF,TRBV2,.,TRBJ2-6,.
TGTGCCAGCAGCATAATAACAGGTCCCACGTATCAGCCCCAGCATTTT,CASSIITGPTYQPQHF,TRBV28,.,TRBJ1-5,.
TGTGCCAGCAGCTCGAAAGAGACCCAGTACTTC,CASSSKETQYF,TRBV7-2,.,TRBJ2-5,.
TGTGCCAGCAGCGCCGCACAGGGATACGAGCAGTACTTC,CASSAAQGYEQYF,TRBV9,.,TRBJ2-7,.
TGTGCCAGCAGAGGTGGTCACTATGGCTACACCTTC,CASRGGHYGYTF,TRBV27,.,TRBJ1-2,few
TGTGCCAGCAGCGTAGGGTCGGTGACAGATACGCAGTATTTT,CASSVGSVTDTQYF,TRBV9,.,TRBJ2-3,once
TGTGCTAGTGGTGCCTCTTCTCGGGGGACGGGCGATGAGCAGTTCTTC,CASGASSRGTGDEQFF,TRBV12-5,.,TRBJ2-1,.
TGTGCCAGCAGTTACTCGTCCGGACTGGTAGTCGGTGAGCAGTTCTTC,CASSYSSGLVVGEQFF,TRBV6-5,.,TRBJ2-1,.
TGTGCCAGCAGCGTAGTCACCGACGCTGAAGCTTTCTTT,CASSVVTDAEAFF,TRBV9,.,TRBJ1-1,.
TGTGCCAGCAGGGACTATCACGGGAGAGTGGATGAGCAGTTCTTC,CASRDYHGRVDEQFF,TRBV6-5,.,TRBJ2-1,.
TGTGCCTGGGGACTCCGGGGACCAACCACGCAAGATACGCAGTATTTT,CAWGLRGPTTQDTQYF,TRBV30,.,TRBJ2-3,once
TGTGCCAGCAGCGTCCTAGCGGGGGGTCCCTCTACGGGTGAGCAGTTCTTC,CASSVLAGGPSTGEQFF,TRBV7-2,TRBD2,TRBJ2-1,.
TGTGCCAGCAGCTTAGCAGGGGGGACCGGGGAGCTGTTTTTT,CASSLAGGTGELFF,TRBV7-2,.,TRBJ2-2,.
TGTGCCACCGCCGGGACGCCCTACGAGCAGTACTTC,CATAGTPYEQYF,TRBV6-1,.,TRBJ2-7,few
TGTGCCAGCAGCCAAGGGGGCGGGGGAAGCTATGGCTACACCTTC,CASSQGGGGSYGYTF,TRBV7-2,TRBD1,TRBJ1-2,once
TGCAGCGCCGAGCCGGGACAGGGCAGAGCAGAGACCCAGTACTTC,CSAEPGQGRAETQYF,TRBV29-1,TRBD1,TRBJ2-5,.
TGTGCCAGCAGCCAAGATACCCGCGGGGCCCAGTACTTC,CASSQDTRGAQYF,TRBV14,.,TRBJ2-5,.
TGTGCCAGCAGCTTAGTTGTAGGGGCCTACGAGCAGTACTTC,CASSLVVGAYEQYF,TRBV7-8,.,TRBJ2-7,.
TGTGCCACTCTCCAATACGGGACAGGGGTACAAGATACGCAGTATTTT,CATLQYGTGVQDTQYF,TRBV10-3,TRBD1,TRBJ2-3,.
TGTGCCAGCAGGGGAGGACCGAATAACTATGGCTACACCTTC,CASRGGPNNYGYTF,TRBV6-1,.,TRBJ1-2,.
TGTGCCAGCAGCGCGCTCGGGGGCTACACCTTC,CASSALGGYTF,TRBV9,.,TRBJ1-2,.
TGTGCCAGCACCACGGCCCTTTCCTACGAGCAGTACTTC,CASTTALSYEQYF,TRBV6-6,.,TRBJ2-7,.
TGCGCCAGCAGCTATACCAGGGGAGGCACCGGGGAGCTGTTTTTT,CASSYTRGGTGELFF,TRBV4-3,.,TRBJ2-2,.
TGTGCCAGCAGGAACCCGGGTGTCGCCCAGTACTTC,CASRNPGVAQYF,TRBV6-6,.,TRBJ2-5,.
TGTGCCAGCAGCATCCGGGACAGTTATTCACCCCTCCACTTT,CASSIRDSYSPLHF,TRBV9,TRBD1,TRBJ1-6,.
TGCAGCGTCGGACAATCAGCCAAAAACATTCAGTACTTC,CSVGQSAKNIQYF,TRBV29-1,.,TRBJ2-4,once
TGTGCCAGCAGTTTACAATACAGGGGTGAGCAGTTCTTC,CASSLQYRGEQFF,TRBV27,TRBD1,TRBJ2-1,.
TGTGCCAGCAGCTTAGTCCCCGAACGCGAGCAGTTCTTC,CASSLVPEREQFF,TRBV11-2,.,TRBJ2-1,.
TGTGCCAGCAGTTACTCGAATAAGGGATCAAACTATGGCTACACCTTC,CASSYSNKGSNYGYTF,TRBV6-5,.,TRBJ1-2,once
TGCGCCAGCAGCTTGGAGGGGCTTGGAGAAAAACTGTTTTTT,CASSLEGLGEKLFF,TRBV5-1,.,TRBJ1-4,.